Listed here is a single T cell receptor (beta chain). What antigen it recognizes has not been identified. The input lacks base qualities; no much larger clone sits a single base away. Whole blood was collected in K2EDTA tubes by collaborating institutions according to the institutions' own protocols. For TCRbeta analysis, collaborators shipped samples in one of three forms: frozen whole blood, isolated PBMCs, or DNA extracted from either of those sample types. The sample originates from a study of blood T cell repertoires in COVID-19 (dated by TCRdb to about 2020). Turning to the overall study: Samples covering the acute and convalescent phases of COVID-19 were provided by collaborators in the United States, Italy and Spain. The prospective study material was composed of cDNA or gDNA derived from T cells, B-cell-depleted T cells, or PBMCs. The dataset comprised deeply sampled blood TCRbeta repertoires from subjects exposed to, actively infected with, or recovered from COVID-19. The repertoires were released in a freely available public database meant as a resource for research on the immune response to SARS-CoV-2. The samples were drawn from two sources: the first 160 participants of the ongoing ImmuneRACE study, and 1,000 to 1,500 subjects contributed by 6 global collaborators. Nearly every sample came with metadata listing a de-identified subject ID, COVID-19 status, age in years and sex. HLA class I and class II types, where available, came from metadata supplied by the sample provider rather than from assay-based typing. Beyond this particular receptor, the publication reports: Clinical and demographic metadata were provided uncurated, with the amount varying by source and participant.

V is clipped by 3 bases and J by 7 bases, and the sequence between their germline boundaries is 10 bases long. From the cysteine up to the phenylalanine, the CDR3 has a length of 13 residues. The sequence is cut down to CDR3 DNA, 39 bases in frame from base 1. Per the germline V gene, MDHEN is the CDR1 and SYDVKM is the CDR2. TCRbeta CDR3 regions were amplified from genomic DNA by means of the immunoSEQ Assay, a bias-controlled multiplex PCR. Per the source publication's procedure: The number of nucleated cells in each sample was estimated by amplification of reference gene primers within the assay. To quantify the absolute abundance of each unique TCRbeta CDR3 rearrangement, sequence reads were collapsed and filtered. Productive Simpson clonality was computed per sample as the square root of Simpson's diversity index over productive rearrangements. TCRdb limited this immuneACCESS table to in-frame rearrangements with V and J called. A share of clones is missing; checked studies link under half to unresolved V genes, and the rest is unexplained. The V and J calls and clone size were taken over from that table, and D and trimming were inferred from the DNA. Within this sample are around 330,000 clones, with roughly 90% of them counted one time only. The ten largest clones add up to 3.5% to 4% of the sample.

The chain joins TRBV28 to TRBJ1-5, and perhaps TRBD1 as D gene, on 6 matching bases. The sequence came from a woman in her forties or fifties with active or convalescent COVID-19. The sample taken for sequencing was peripheral blood. DNA sequence: TGTGCCAGCAGTTTCCCAGGGGAACAGCCCCAGCATTTT. This codes for CASSFPGEQPQHF.